The 16 T cell receptor beta chains listed next were all sequenced from one sample in a study of blood T cell repertoires in COVID-19. The repertoire was sequenced with immunoSEQ multiplex PCR; TCRdb's copy has only in-frame clones and lacks some. The table records 120,000 to 150,000 clones, over 80% of them present only once. Sequenced input: peripheral blood. The origin of the receptors is a woman of 80 years or more with acute or convalescent COVID-19.

The genes are TRBV6-5 and TRBJ2-1; D gene ambiguous. Germline CDR1 and CDR2: MNHEY and SVGAGI. The CDR3 spans 14 residues. V was clipped by 1 base and J by 5 bases, with 9 bases between them. CDR3 sequence (DNA): TGTGCCAGCAGTTACTTGGGCGTAGACAATGAGCAGTTCTTC. It specifies CASSYLGVDNEQFF.

The CDR3 nucleotides are TGTGCCAGCAGCAAACCCAAGGGACAGGGCTTGGGGGCCAACGTCCTGACTTTC. Its translation is CASSKPKGQGLGANVLTF. The chain uses TRBV7-2 and TRBJ2-6, with 9 bases lining up with TRBD1. The germline V gene has CDR1 SGHTA and CDR2 FQGNSA. The CDR3 totals 18 residues. After removal of 5 bases from V and 4 bases from J, the junction contained 12 bases not matched to a gene. The whole variable domain, remainder taken from reference TRBV7-2 and TRBJ2-6, is GAGVSQSPSNKVTEKGKDVELRCDPISGHTALYWYRQSLGQGLEFLIYFQGNSAPDKSGLPSDRFSAERTGGSVSTLTIQRTQQEDSAVYLCASSKPKGQGLGANVLTFGAGSRLTVL.

V and J are TRBV10-3 and TRBJ1-2, with D perhaps matching TRBD1 (5 bases). Germline V gene sequence: CDR1 ENHRY, CDR2 SYGVKD. The CDR3 extends over 12 amino acids. V was clipped by 3 bases and J by 3 bases, with 5 bases between them. CDR3 DNA sequence: TGTGCCATCAGTGAAGGGGACTATGGCTACACCTTC. It yields the protein CAISEGDYGYTF.

The chain combines TRBV7-9 with TRBJ1-1; the D is unclear. This CDR3 region has 15 residues. CDR1 and CDR2 (germline): SEHNR, FQNEAQ (reference sequence). V was trimmed by 4 bases and J by 1 base, leaving 13 bases between them. Here the CDR3 reads CASSSSRVGNTEAFF. In DNA form, the CDR3 reads TGTGCCAGCAGCTCTTCCCGGGTGGGGAACACTGAAGCTTTCTTT.

This clone was observed a few times. The chain employs TRBV3-1 (or the pseudogene TRBV3-2) and TRBJ1-5; TRBD1 matches 9 bases. Germline trimming cut 1 base from V and 3 bases from J; bases unmatched to any gene: 7. Per the germline V gene, CDR1 is LGHDT and CDR2 is YNNKEL (reference sequence). CDR3 length equals 17 residues. The CDR3 DNA is TGTGCCAGCAGCCAAGGGCGGACAGGGGCAATCAATCAGCCCCAGCATTTT. It is translated as CASSQGRTGAINQPQHF.

The chain carries TRBV12-3 or TRBV12-4 and TRBJ1-1; D is possibly TRBD1 (5 bases). The CDR3 consists of 13 residues. Trimming took off 8 bases at V and 1 base at J, with 11 bases between the two ends. This chain's CDR3 is CASGRGENTEAFF. The CDR3 DNA is TGTGCCAGCGGGAGGGGAGAGAACACTGAAGCTTTCTTT.

A few counts support this clone. In DNA, the CDR3 is TGCGCCAGCAGGAACTCCTCGGGTCTCTGGGAGACCCAGTACTTC. Its translation is CASRNSSGLWETQYF. The chain uses TRBV5-1 and TRBJ2-5; D gene unclear. The CDR3 sequence is 15 residues long. Trimming stripped 5 bases from V and 5 bases from J, with 19 bases between. In germline, CDR1 is SGHRS, CDR2 YFSETQ.

The gene calls are TRBV5-1 and TRBJ1-4; no definite D call. The CDR3 extends over 15 amino acids. With 4 bases removed from V and 2 bases from J, the gap between germline ends came to 12 bases. The germline gives CDR1 SGHRS, CDR2 YFSETQ. CDR3 residues: CASSVTGSTNEKLFF. CDR3 bases: TGCGCCAGCAGCGTGACGGGGTCGACTAATGAAAAACTGTTTTTT. Using reference TRBV5-1 and TRBJ1-4 for the parts outside the CDR3, the full variable domain is KAGVTQTPRYLIKTRGQQVTLSCSPISGHRSVSWYQQTPGQGLQFLFEYFSETQRNKGNFPGRFSGRQFSNSRSEMNVSTLELGDSALYLCASSVTGSTNEKLFFGSGTQLSVL.

The gene calls are TRBV6-2 or TRBV6-3 and TRBJ2-7, with D possibly being TRBD2 (6 bases). Trimming removed 0 bases from V and 0 bases from J, with 9 bases in between. The CDR3 contains 15 residues. CDR1 is MNHEY, CDR2 SVGEGT, per germline. The CDR3 DNA reads as TGTGCCAGCAGTTACTCGAGGGACTTCTCCTACGAGCAGTACTTC. It translates to CASSYSRDFSYEQYF.

The V gene is TRBV5-4, the J gene TRBJ2-3; D is ambiguous. From germline, CDR1 is SGHNT and CDR2 YYREEE (reference sequence). The CDR3 has 14 amino acids. The V and J ends lost 4 bases and 1 base respectively, with 10 bases between them. The CDR3 loop is CASSPPGGTDTQYF. In DNA form, the CDR3 reads TGTGCCAGCAGCCCACCAGGCGGCACAGATACGCAGTATTTT.

The V call is TRBV27, the J call TRBJ1-4, with 7 bases that match TRBD1. CDR3 size: 15 residues. From germline, CDR1 is MNHEY and CDR2 SMNVEV (reference sequence). V lost 5 bases and J lost 2; bases outside the gene matches: 5. The CDR3 nucleotides are TGTGCCAGCAGTGTACAGGGGTTGACTAATGAAAAACTGTTTTTT. It translates to CASSVQGLTNEKLFF.

V gene TRBV5-1 combines with J gene TRBJ1-1; the D gene is possibly TRBD1 (6 bases). Deletions cut 5 bases from V and 5 bases from J, with 13 bases between. This CDR3 is 13 amino acids long. The germline V gene has CDR1 SGHRS and CDR2 YFSETQ. This CDR3 reads CASSFQQGTEAFF. DNA for the CDR3: TGCGCCAGCAGTTTTCAACAGGGAACTGAAGCTTTCTTT.

The rearrangement joins TRBV9 to TRBJ1-4; TRBD1 aligns across 7 bases. The CDR3 consists of 16 residues. Germline loops: CDR1 SGDLS, CDR2 YYNGEE. J lost 0 bases, V lost 4 bases, and 6 bases had no gene match. CDR3 sequence reads: CASSRQGSATNEKLFF. The CDR3 bases are TGTGCCAGCAGCAGACAGGGCTCGGCAACTAATGAAAAACTGTTTTTT.

V usage is TRBV10-2 and J usage is TRBJ2-5, with D perhaps TRBD1 (6 bases). The germline CDR1 and CDR2 sequences are WSHSY and SAAADI. The CDR3 is 14 residues long. V lost 6 bases and J lost 3, with 14 bases in between. The CDR3 protein is CASRGDRFKETQYF. The CDR3, as DNA: TGCGCCAGCAGGGGCGACAGGTTTAAAGAGACCCAGTACTTC.

On this clone: Other nucleotide sequences in the sample specify the same CDR3. The chain carries TRBV25-1 and TRBJ2-7; TRBD1 aligns across 7 bases. CDR1 is MGHDK, CDR2 SYGVNS, per germline. This CDR3 has 15 amino acids. V lost 4 bases, J lost 4 bases, and 10 bases stayed unmatched. CDR3 protein: CASSALDRAPYEQYF. The CDR3 region has the DNA TGTGCCAGCAGTGCTCTAGACAGGGCGCCATACGAGCAGTACTTC.

This clone was found once. The J gene is TRBJ2-7, the V gene TRBV6-5; possible D gene TRBD1, 6 bases. The CDR3 has 15 amino acids. Germline V lookup: CDR1 MNHEY, CDR2 SVGAGI. V lost 2 bases, J lost 2 bases, and 13 bases lay in between. For the CDR3, the DNA is TGTGCCAGCAGTTACCGGACAGTACCTCCCTACGAGCAGTACTTC. Translation gives CASSYRTVPPYEQYF.